A selection of T cell receptor beta chains follows, all from one sample in a study of blood T cell repertoires in COVID-19. Clones were read by immunoSEQ multiplex PCR, and TCRdb kept only the in-frame ones, dropping some. The sample yields tens of thousands of clones, approximately 78% seen once. Sequenced material: peripheral blood. These receptors were collected from a woman aged 60 to 75 with acute or convalescent COVID-19. Both conserved end residues are part of each CDR3. Each record gives: clone size, V gene, J gene, D gene, CDR3 length, CDR3 protein, CDR3 DNA. D genes are given only for firm matches. Part of the rows lack a size; the others show once, few, many or a class for expanded clones.

clone_size: -; v_call: TRBV24-1; j_call: TRBJ2-5; d_call: TRBD2; cdr3_length: 12; cdr3_aa: CATGGGQETQYF; cdr3_nt: TGTGCCACCGGGGGGGGACAAGAGACCCAGTACTTC
clone_size: -; v_call: TRBV20-1; j_call: TRBJ1-1; d_call: TRBD1; cdr3_length: 14; cdr3_aa: CSASPQGAMREAFF; cdr3_nt: TGCAGTGCTAGTCCCCAGGGGGCGATGCGCGAAGCTTTCTTT
clone_size: -; v_call: TRBV24-1; j_call: TRBJ2-7; d_call: TRBD1; cdr3_length: 16; cdr3_aa: CATSDSSGGGRYEQYF; cdr3_nt: TGTGCCACCAGTGATTCCTCAGGGGGCGGACGATACGAGCAGTACTTC
clone_size: -; v_call: TRBV2; j_call: TRBJ1-6; d_call: TRBD1; cdr3_length: 16; cdr3_aa: CASSDEGGIYNSPLHF; cdr3_nt: TGTGCCAGCAGTGATGAAGGGGGCATTTATAATTCACCCCTCCACTTT
clone_size: -; v_call: TRBV10-2; j_call: TRBJ1-3; d_call: -; cdr3_length: 14; cdr3_aa: CASSEATGGNTIYF; cdr3_nt: TGCGCCAGCAGTGAAGCGACAGGTGGAAACACCATATATTTT
clone_size: -; v_call: TRBV7-6; j_call: TRBJ2-1; d_call: -; cdr3_length: 15; cdr3_aa: CASSLEPTGSTEQFF; cdr3_nt: TGTGCCAGCAGCTTAGAACCCACAGGGAGTACTGAGCAGTTCTTC
clone_size: -; v_call: TRBV18; j_call: TRBJ2-3; d_call: -; cdr3_length: 16; cdr3_aa: CASSPIRGGGTDTQYF; cdr3_nt: TGTGCCAGCTCACCAATCAGGGGAGGGGGCACAGATACGCAGTATTTT
clone_size: -; v_call: TRBV5-6; j_call: TRBJ1-1; d_call: -; cdr3_length: 13; cdr3_aa: CASRQTVNTEAFF; cdr3_nt: TGTGCCAGCAGACAAACAGTGAACACTGAAGCTTTCTTT
clone_size: -; v_call: TRBV19; j_call: TRBJ1-2; d_call: -; cdr3_length: 16; cdr3_aa: CASSMGRRFANYGYTF; cdr3_nt: TGTGCCAGTAGTATGGGCAGGCGTTTCGCTAACTATGGCTACACCTTC
clone_size: -; v_call: TRBV24-1; j_call: TRBJ2-1; d_call: -; cdr3_length: 14; cdr3_aa: CATSDLHPDSEQFF; cdr3_nt: TGTGCCACCAGTGATCTTCATCCCGACAGTGAGCAGTTCTTC
clone_size: -; v_call: TRBV18; j_call: TRBJ2-3; d_call: -; cdr3_length: 14; cdr3_aa: CASSRTGSTDTQYF; cdr3_nt: TGTGCCAGCTCCCGAACAGGGTCCACAGATACGCAGTATTTT
clone_size: -; v_call: TRBV24-1; j_call: TRBJ2-3; d_call: TRBD1; cdr3_length: 14; cdr3_aa: CATATGLQTDTQYF; cdr3_nt: TGTGCCACCGCGACAGGGTTGCAGACAGATACGCAGTATTTT
clone_size: -; v_call: TRBV4-3; j_call: TRBJ1-6; d_call: TRBD1; cdr3_length: 20; cdr3_aa: CASSQETGAGGEYRNSPLHF; cdr3_nt: TGCGCCAGCAGCCAAGAAACGGGGGCAGGGGGCGAATACCGTAATTCACCCCTCCACTTT
clone_size: -; v_call: TRBV4-1; j_call: TRBJ1-4; d_call: TRBD1; cdr3_length: 17; cdr3_aa: CASSPGRIGQGNEKLFF; cdr3_nt: TGCGCCAGCAGCCCCGGCCGAATAGGACAGGGTAATGAAAAACTGTTTTTT
clone_size: -; v_call: TRBV5-1; j_call: TRBJ1-6; d_call: -; cdr3_length: 15; cdr3_aa: CASSPSGAATSPLHF; cdr3_nt: TGCGCCAGCAGCCCTTCTGGGGCCGCCACTTCGCCCCTCCACTTT
clone_size: once; v_call: TRBV18; j_call: TRBJ1-2; d_call: -; cdr3_length: 13; cdr3_aa: CASSPTPDSGERF; cdr3_nt: TGTGCCAGCTCACCAACCCCAGACAGTGGAGAAAGGTTC
clone_size: -; v_call: TRBV5-1; j_call: TRBJ1-3; d_call: -; cdr3_length: 17; cdr3_aa: CASSLDGQPASGNTIYF; cdr3_nt: TGCGCCAGCAGCTTGGACGGACAGCCAGCCTCTGGAAACACCATATATTTT
clone_size: -; v_call: TRBV5-1; j_call: TRBJ2-5; d_call: -; cdr3_length: 15; cdr3_aa: CASSYTGSGEETQYF; cdr3_nt: TGCGCCAGCAGCTACACAGGGAGCGGTGAAGAGACCCAGTACTTC
clone_size: -; v_call: TRBV6-7; j_call: TRBJ1-5; d_call: TRBD1; cdr3_length: 16; cdr3_aa: CASSYEDRERCQPQHF; cdr3_nt: TGTGCCAGCAGTTACGAGGACAGGGAAAGGTGTCAGCCCCAGCATTTT
clone_size: -; v_call: TRBV24-1; j_call: TRBJ2-3; d_call: -; cdr3_length: 13; cdr3_aa: CATSLPGRDTQYF; cdr3_nt: TGTGCCACCAGTCTGCCTGGCAGAGATACGCAGTATTTT
clone_size: -; v_call: TRBV6-5; j_call: TRBJ1-2; d_call: -; cdr3_length: 15; cdr3_aa: CASSSKSGQSYGYTF; cdr3_nt: TGTGCCAGCAGTTCCAAATCCGGACAGTCCTATGGCTACACCTTC
clone_size: -; v_call: TRBV6-1; j_call: TRBJ2-5; d_call: TRBD2; cdr3_length: 15; cdr3_aa: CASSEGLAGVETQYF; cdr3_nt: TGTGCCAGCAGTGAGGGACTAGCGGGGGTAGAGACCCAGTACTTC
clone_size: once; v_call: TRBV21-1; j_call: TRBJ2-2; d_call: -; cdr3_length: 16; cdr3_aa: CASGYPRDRGSGELFF; cdr3_nt: TGTGCCAGCGGTTATCCCCGGGACAGGGGATCCGGGGAGCTGTTTTTT
clone_size: -; v_call: TRBV6-5; j_call: TRBJ1-4; d_call: -; cdr3_length: 14; cdr3_aa: CASRSRGTNEKLFF; cdr3_nt: TGTGCCAGCAGAAGCAGGGGTACTAATGAAAAACTGTTTTTT
clone_size: -; v_call: TRBV10-3; j_call: TRBJ1-1; d_call: -; cdr3_length: 15; cdr3_aa: CAISERGQMNTEAFF; cdr3_nt: TGTGCCATCAGTGAGCGTGGACAGATGAACACTGAAGCTTTCTTT
clone_size: -; v_call: TRBV24-1; j_call: TRBJ1-1; d_call: TRBD1; cdr3_length: 17; cdr3_aa: CATSDSRTGPLSTEAFF; cdr3_nt: TGTGCCACCAGTGATTCGCGGACAGGGCCGCTTAGCACTGAAGCTTTCTTT
clone_size: -; v_call: TRBV2; j_call: TRBJ2-3; d_call: TRBD1; cdr3_length: 15; cdr3_aa: CASRADRGHTDTQYF; cdr3_nt: TGTGCCAGCAGGGCAGACAGGGGGCATACAGATACGCAGTATTTT
clone_size: -; v_call: TRBV2; j_call: TRBJ1-2; d_call: -; cdr3_length: 13; cdr3_aa: CASSPDSPSGYTF; cdr3_nt: TGTGCCAGCAGTCCGGACTCCCCAAGTGGCTACACCTTC
clone_size: many; v_call: TRBV20-1; j_call: TRBJ1-1; d_call: TRBD1; cdr3_length: 17; cdr3_aa: CSASPPGQGALNTEAFF; cdr3_nt: TGCAGTGCTAGTCCCCCGGGACAGGGGGCCTTGAACACTGAAGCTTTCTTT
clone_size: -; v_call: TRBV12-5; j_call: TRBJ2-3; d_call: TRBD1; cdr3_length: 14; cdr3_aa: CASGWDRDTDTQYF; cdr3_nt: TGTGCTAGTGGTTGGGACAGGGACACAGATACGCAGTATTTT
clone_size: -; v_call: TRBV27; j_call: TRBJ2-7; d_call: -; cdr3_length: 13; cdr3_aa: CASSTGFSYEQYF; cdr3_nt: TGTGCCAGCAGCACAGGGTTCTCCTACGAGCAGTACTTC
clone_size: few; v_call: TRBV29-1; j_call: TRBJ1-3; d_call: TRBD1; cdr3_length: 18; cdr3_aa: CSVARIQGPRSSGNTIYF; cdr3_nt: TGCAGCGTTGCGAGGATACAGGGGCCGCGCAGCTCTGGAAACACCATATATTTT
clone_size: once; v_call: TRBV3-1/TRBV3-2; j_call: TRBJ1-2; d_call: TRBD1; cdr3_length: 13; cdr3_aa: CASSQGTGRGYTF; cdr3_nt: TGTGCCAGCAGCCAGGGGACAGGGAGAGGCTACACCTTC
clone_size: -; v_call: TRBV6-5; j_call: TRBJ2-7; d_call: -; cdr3_length: 14; cdr3_aa: CASILAGSSYEQYF; cdr3_nt: TGTGCCAGCATCCTTGCGGGGAGCTCCTACGAGCAGTACTTC
clone_size: -; v_call: TRBV18; j_call: TRBJ1-1; d_call: -; cdr3_length: 17; cdr3_aa: CASSPPNNREGNTEAFF; cdr3_nt: TGTGCCAGCTCACCACCTAACAACAGGGAGGGGAACACTGAAGCTTTCTTT
clone_size: -; v_call: TRBV5-5; j_call: TRBJ1-2; d_call: TRBD1; cdr3_length: 13; cdr3_aa: CASSSDRGDGYTF; cdr3_nt: TGTGCCAGCAGCTCCGACAGGGGGGATGGCTACACCTTC
clone_size: -; v_call: TRBV9; j_call: TRBJ2-7; d_call: TRBD1; cdr3_length: 12; cdr3_aa: CASSVDRGEQYF; cdr3_nt: TGTGCCAGCAGCGTCGACAGGGGAGAGCAGTACTTC
clone_size: -; v_call: TRBV6-5; j_call: TRBJ1-2; d_call: TRBD1; cdr3_length: 12; cdr3_aa: CASKGANYGYTF; cdr3_nt: TGTGCCAGCAAGGGGGCCAACTATGGCTACACCTTC
clone_size: -; v_call: TRBV6-2/TRBV6-3; j_call: TRBJ2-2; d_call: -; cdr3_length: 16; cdr3_aa: CASSYSTKGDTGELFF; cdr3_nt: TGTGCCAGCAGTTACTCTACCAAGGGGGACACCGGGGAGCTGTTTTTT
clone_size: -; v_call: TRBV2; j_call: TRBJ2-1; d_call: TRBD2; cdr3_length: 15; cdr3_aa: CASDHSGVQYNEQFF; cdr3_nt: TGTGCCTCGGATCATAGCGGGGTTCAGTACAATGAGCAGTTCTTC
clone_size: -; v_call: TRBV5-1; j_call: TRBJ1-1; d_call: TRBD1; cdr3_length: 13; cdr3_aa: CASSSLQGTEAFF; cdr3_nt: TGCGCCAGCAGCTCACTACAGGGGACTGAAGCTTTCTTT
clone_size: once; v_call: TRBV6-2/TRBV6-3; j_call: TRBJ2-7; d_call: -; cdr3_length: 15; cdr3_aa: CASSYSIGESYEQYF; cdr3_nt: TGTGCCAGCAGTTACTCGATCGGGGAGAGCTACGAGCAGTACTTC
clone_size: -; v_call: TRBV5-1; j_call: TRBJ1-2; d_call: TRBD1; cdr3_length: 14; cdr3_aa: CASSLGQGLHGYTF; cdr3_nt: TGCGCCAGCAGCTTGGGACAGGGACTTCATGGCTACACCTTC
clone_size: -; v_call: TRBV2; j_call: TRBJ1-4; d_call: -; cdr3_length: 15; cdr3_aa: CASRRTGQTNEKLFF; cdr3_nt: TGTGCCAGCAGAAGAACAGGGCAAACTAATGAAAAACTGTTTTTT
clone_size: -; v_call: TRBV24-1; j_call: TRBJ2-2; d_call: -; cdr3_length: 15; cdr3_aa: CATSEHSPNTGELFF; cdr3_nt: TGTGCCACCAGTGAGCACAGTCCGAACACCGGGGAGCTGTTTTTT
clone_size: -; v_call: TRBV11-2; j_call: TRBJ2-5; d_call: TRBD2; cdr3_length: 15; cdr3_aa: CASSFMGSGGETQYF; cdr3_nt: TGTGCCAGCAGCTTTATGGGTAGCGGGGGGGAGACCCAGTACTTC
clone_size: -; v_call: TRBV27; j_call: TRBJ1-5; d_call: -; cdr3_length: 15; cdr3_aa: CASRFAGNSNQPQHF; cdr3_nt: TGTGCCAGCAGATTTGCAGGGAATAGCAATCAGCCCCAGCATTTT
clone_size: once; v_call: TRBV7-2; j_call: TRBJ2-5; d_call: -; cdr3_length: 16; cdr3_aa: CASSLEGVREQETQYF; cdr3_nt: TGTGCCAGCAGCTTAGAAGGAGTCAGGGAACAAGAGACCCAGTACTTC
clone_size: -; v_call: TRBV27; j_call: TRBJ2-6; d_call: TRBD1; cdr3_length: 21; cdr3_aa: CASSLSWFGQGASFGANVLTF; cdr3_nt: TGTGCCAGCAGTTTATCGTGGTTTGGACAGGGGGCCTCTTTTGGGGCCAACGTCCTGACTTTC
clone_size: few; v_call: TRBV6-6; j_call: TRBJ2-2; d_call: TRBD2; cdr3_length: 15; cdr3_aa: CASHLDGGGAGELFF; cdr3_nt: TGTGCCAGCCACCTAGACGGGGGGGGTGCCGGGGAGCTGTTTTTT
clone_size: -; v_call: TRBV12-3/TRBV12-4; j_call: TRBJ1-1; d_call: TRBD1; cdr3_length: 12; cdr3_aa: CASNRGNTEAFF; cdr3_nt: TGTGCCAGCAACAGGGGGAACACTGAAGCTTTCTTT
clone_size: -; v_call: TRBV10-3; j_call: TRBJ2-6; d_call: TRBD1; cdr3_length: 16; cdr3_aa: CAISGQGAGGANVLTF; cdr3_nt: TGTGCCATCAGTGGGCAGGGGGCGGGAGGGGCCAACGTCCTGACTTTC
clone_size: -; v_call: TRBV10-3; j_call: TRBJ1-3; d_call: -; cdr3_length: 13; cdr3_aa: CAIGSTGGNTIYF; cdr3_nt: TGTGCCATCGGTTCAACGGGTGGAAACACCATATATTTT
clone_size: -; v_call: TRBV6-5; j_call: TRBJ2-5; d_call: -; cdr3_length: 11; cdr3_aa: CASRTARSQYF; cdr3_nt: TGTGCCAGCAGAACAGCCCGGTCTCAGTACTTC
clone_size: -; v_call: TRBV3-1/TRBV3-2; j_call: TRBJ1-2; d_call: -; cdr3_length: 14; cdr3_aa: CASSLRSGGNGYTF; cdr3_nt: TGTGCCAGCAGCCTCAGGTCCGGGGGAAATGGCTACACCTTC
clone_size: -; v_call: TRBV11-2; j_call: TRBJ1-2; d_call: -; cdr3_length: 13; cdr3_aa: CASTQTSRDGYTF; cdr3_nt: TGTGCCAGCACCCAAACTTCCCGAGATGGCTACACCTTC
clone_size: -; v_call: TRBV9; j_call: TRBJ2-1; d_call: -; cdr3_length: 15; cdr3_aa: CASNSPGSSYNEQFF; cdr3_nt: TGTGCCAGCAATTCCCCGGGGAGCTCCTACAATGAGCAGTTCTTC
clone_size: few; v_call: TRBV5-1; j_call: TRBJ1-1; d_call: TRBD1; cdr3_length: 16; cdr3_aa: CASSIRPGQGNTEAFF; cdr3_nt: TGCGCCAGCAGCATCCGACCGGGACAGGGGAACACTGAAGCTTTCTTT
clone_size: -; v_call: TRBV29-1; j_call: TRBJ1-5; d_call: TRBD1; cdr3_length: 13; cdr3_aa: CSTSEGAWQPQHF; cdr3_nt: TGCAGCACCTCCGAGGGGGCTTGGCAGCCCCAGCATTTT
clone_size: once; v_call: TRBV15; j_call: TRBJ1-5; d_call: -; cdr3_length: 15; cdr3_aa: CATSRETAGNQPQHF; cdr3_nt: TGTGCCACCAGCAGAGAGACGGCGGGCAATCAGCCCCAGCATTTT